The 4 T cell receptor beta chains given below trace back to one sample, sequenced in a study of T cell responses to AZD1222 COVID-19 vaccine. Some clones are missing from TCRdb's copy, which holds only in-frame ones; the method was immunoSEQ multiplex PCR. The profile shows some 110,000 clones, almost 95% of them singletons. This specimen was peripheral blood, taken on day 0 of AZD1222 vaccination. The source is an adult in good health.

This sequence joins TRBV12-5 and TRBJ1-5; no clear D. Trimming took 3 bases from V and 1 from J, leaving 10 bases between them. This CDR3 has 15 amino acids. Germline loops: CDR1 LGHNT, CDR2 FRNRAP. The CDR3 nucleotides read TGTGCTAGTGGTTTAGGGCTGAGGAGCAATCAGCCCCAGCATTTT. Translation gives CASGLGLRSNQPQHF.

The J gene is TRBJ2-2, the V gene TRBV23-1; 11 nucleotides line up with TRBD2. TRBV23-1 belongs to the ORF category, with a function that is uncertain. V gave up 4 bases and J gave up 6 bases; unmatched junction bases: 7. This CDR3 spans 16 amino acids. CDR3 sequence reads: CASSPLAGEPAGELFF. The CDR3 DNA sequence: TGCGCCAGCAGTCCACTAGCGGGAGAACCCGCCGGGGAGCTGTTTTTT.

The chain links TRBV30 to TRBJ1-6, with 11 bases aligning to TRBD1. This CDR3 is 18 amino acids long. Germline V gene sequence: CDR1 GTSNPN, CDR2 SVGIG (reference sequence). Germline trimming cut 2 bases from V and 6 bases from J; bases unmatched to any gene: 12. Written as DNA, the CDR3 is TGTGCCTGGAGTACGGGACAGGGGGTCCCTTTTGGTAATTCACCCCTCCACTTT. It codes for CAWSTGQGVPFGNSPLHF.

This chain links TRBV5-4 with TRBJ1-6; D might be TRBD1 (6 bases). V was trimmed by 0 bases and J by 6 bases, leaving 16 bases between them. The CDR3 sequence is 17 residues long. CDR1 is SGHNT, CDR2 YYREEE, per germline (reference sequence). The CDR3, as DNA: TGTGCCAGCAGCTTGGAGGGGGGGTCGGCCCCTAATTCACCCCTCCACTTT. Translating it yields CASSLEGGSAPNSPLHF.